This TCR beta chain was observed in a study of metastatic and nonmetastatic thyroid tumors. On the study more broadly: Comparative analysis of repertoires was undertaken across blood and tumor or nodule tissue obtained from malignant and benign thyroid patients.

From germline, CDR1 is SEHNR and CDR2 FQNEAQ (reference sequence). Trimming at V came to 5 bases and at J to 6 bases, leaving 17 bases not matched to a gene. The CDR3 has 17 residues. Among the patients, none had received any treatment before thyroid surgery. This clone was seen only a few times. What it binds is unknown. The study's findings and limits: It was reportedly found that TCR beta diversity was significantly higher in malignant thyroid tumors than in benign nodules, a difference seen in both blood and tumor samples.

TCRdb re-called the PCR reads via MiXCR. The table lists tens of thousands of clones, less than 5% of them singletons. The sequenced sample consisted of blood. This clonotype originated in a female donor with papillary thyroid cancer or a benign thyroid nodule (not recorded which). Some clones in this sample may be carry-over from other donors' samples. V is TRBV7-9 and J is TRBJ2-7, with 9 bases matching TRBD1. The CDR3 DNA follows: TGTGCCAGCAGCCCCAGGGGACAGGGAACACTCGCCTGCGAGCAGTACTTC. This codes for CASSPRGQGTLACEQYF. Full variable domain (missing parts from reference TRBV7-9 and TRBJ2-7): DTGVSQNPRHKITKRGQNVTFRCDPISEHNRLYWYRQTLGQGPEFLTYFQNEAQLEKSRLLSDRFSAERPKGSFSTLEIQRTEQGDSAMYLCASSPRGQGTLACEQYFGPGTRLTVT.